These T cell receptor beta chains were read from a single sample in a study of blood T cell repertoires in COVID-19. Assay used: immunoSEQ multiplex PCR; TCRdb lists only in-frame clones, some missing. The table has fewer than 250,000 clones, 85% to 95% seen once; the top ten hold roughly 0.8%. What was sequenced was peripheral blood. The receptors here all came from a man aged 25 to 40 with COVID-19, enrolled during active disease. The conserved cysteine and the conserved F or W are not part of the CDR3 here.

v_call	j_call	cdr3_aa
TRBV18	TRBJ2-2	ASSPTGQDTGELF
TRBV30	TRBJ2-2	AWSFRQHGELF
TRBV25-1	TRBJ1-1	ASSELTGLLAF
TRBV29-1	TRBJ2-3	SVGVWTDTQY
TRBV6-5	TRBJ1-2	ASSSGTGRNYGYT
TRBV7-5	TRBJ1-5	VRSKGTAQGPQH
TRBV3-1/TRBV3-2	TRBJ1-1	ASSQHSLNTEAF
TRBV7-6	TRBJ1-1	ASSLGAGRDTEAF
TRBV3-1/TRBV3-2	TRBJ2-7	ASSQGPGSYEQY
TRBV19	TRBJ2-2	ATQPRDRVGTGELF
TRBV5-1	TRBJ2-7	ASSRNEDGLWPYEQY
TRBV7-9	TRBJ2-1	ASSLVTRTDTYNEQF
TRBV9	TRBJ2-1	ASSVVGTKNEQF
TRBV27	TRBJ1-1	ASSLIGDRGTEAF
TRBV7-2	TRBJ1-1	ASSPRVREAF
TRBV5-1	TRBJ2-2	ASSMGLAGGANTGELF
TRBV2	TRBJ2-3	ASSEAVAGGADTQY
TRBV7-3	TRBJ2-6	ASSYVTGGRSGANVLT
TRBV23-1	TRBJ2-5	ASSPPREGVYQETQY
TRBV7-9	TRBJ1-2	ASSSGDGYT
TRBV5-5	TRBJ1-2	ASSSLTVTGGEGGYT
TRBV6-5	TRBJ2-7	ASTLGQSTYEQY
TRBV6-1	TRBJ1-1	ASSEPYAGTGGNRGAF
TRBV5-6	TRBJ2-1	ASSPPPGLAGLEQF
TRBV7-2	TRBJ1-1	ASSHRQGQGATIATEAF
TRBV2	TRBJ1-6	ASSVNRENSPLH